This T cell receptor (beta chain) derives from a study of beta chain features in type 1 diabetes. The overall study: Sorted cells, approximately 110 million in number, were examined across all samples. Study findings and constraints: Sequencing from cDNA could over-represent high-TCR-expressing cells. Compared to healthy donors, patients appeared to have naive, central memory and Treg TCRB repertoires that were more alike. The study found fewer insertions and more deletions at VDJ junctions in type 1 diabetes patients.

The CDR3 runs 17 residues. Germline CDR1 and CDR2: SGHRS and YFSETQ. The V gene lost 4 bases and the J gene lost 2 bases, with 20 bases spanning the gap. cDNA synthesis used the whole RNA isolate, giving expressed TCRB sequences. TCRdb keeps only in-frame clones here, not all; method: immunoSEQ multiplex PCR. The sample lists a few hundred thousand clones, less than 35% occurring once. This clone was detected once. Antigen unknown. This chain links TRBV5-1 with TRBJ2-3; D perhaps matches TRBD2 (5 bases). The TCR sequence derives from a man aged 25-45 years in good health. The sample was central memory CD4+ T cells from blood. This CDR3 reads CASSQRPERENTDTQYF. CDR3 nucleotide sequence: TGCGCCAGCAGCCAGAGACCGGAGAGGGAAAACACAGATACGCAGTATTTT.